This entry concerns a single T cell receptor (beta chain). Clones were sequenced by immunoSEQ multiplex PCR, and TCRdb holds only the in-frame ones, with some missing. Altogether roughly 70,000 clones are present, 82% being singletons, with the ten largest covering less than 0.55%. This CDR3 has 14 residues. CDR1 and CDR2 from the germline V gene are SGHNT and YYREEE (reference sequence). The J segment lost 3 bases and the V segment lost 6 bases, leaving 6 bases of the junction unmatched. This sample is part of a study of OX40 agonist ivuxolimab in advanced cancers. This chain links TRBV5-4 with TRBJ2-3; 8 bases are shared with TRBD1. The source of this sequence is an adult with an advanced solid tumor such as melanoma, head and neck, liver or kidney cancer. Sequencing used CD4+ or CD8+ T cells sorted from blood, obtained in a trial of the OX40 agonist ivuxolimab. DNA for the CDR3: TGTGCCAGCATCCCGGACAGGGCTACAGATACGCAGTATTTT. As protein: CASIPDRATDTQYF. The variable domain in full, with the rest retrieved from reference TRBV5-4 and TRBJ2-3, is ETGVTQSPTHLIKTRGQQVTLRCSSQSGHNTVSWYQQALGQGPQFIFQYYREEENGRGNFPPRFSGLQFPNYSSELNVNALELDDSALYLCASIPDRATDTQYFGPGTRLTVL.